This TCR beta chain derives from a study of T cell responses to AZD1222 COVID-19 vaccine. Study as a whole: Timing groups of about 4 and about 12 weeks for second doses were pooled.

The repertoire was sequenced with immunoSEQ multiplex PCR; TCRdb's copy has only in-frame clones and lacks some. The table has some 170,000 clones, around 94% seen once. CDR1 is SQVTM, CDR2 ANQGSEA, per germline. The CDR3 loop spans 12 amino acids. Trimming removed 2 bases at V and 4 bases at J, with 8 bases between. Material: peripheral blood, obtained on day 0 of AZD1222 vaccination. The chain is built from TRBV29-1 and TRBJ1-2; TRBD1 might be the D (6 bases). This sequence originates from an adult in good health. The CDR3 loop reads CSVETGTYGYTF. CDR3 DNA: TGCAGCGTTGAAACAGGGACCTATGGCTACACCTTC.